The T cell receptor (beta chain) described here comes from a study of T and B cells in COVID-19 patients. On the study more broadly: COVID-19 patients gave peripheral blood either during active infection or after recovery. The recovered patients had mostly mild to moderate COVID-19 with outpatient management. Study-wide results and caveats: Patients with COVID-19 reportedly showed strongly skewed T cell receptor beta variable and joining gene usage.

On this clonotype: Antigen unknown.

TRB rearrangements were amplified by multiplex PCR with BIOMED2 TRB-A/B primers. A single record per CDR3 protein comes from TCRdb applying MiXCR to the multiplex PCR reads. The sample carries some 7,800 distinct CDR3 sequences, roughly 26% recorded once. Each TRB amplification used roughly 230-550 ng of genomic DNA from blood. The CDR3 consists of 13 residues. Germline V gene data show CDR1 as SGHTA and CDR2 as FQGNSA. Trimming removed 5 bases from V and 8 bases from J; junction bases left unmatched: 6. The receptor's source is a human donor who had recovered from COVID-19. The genes are TRBV7-2 and TRBJ2-1, with 7 nucleotides matching TRBD1. The sequenced material came from blood. The CDR3 DNA reads TGTGCCAGCAGCGAGTTACAGGGGTATGAGCAGTTCTTC. This sequence encodes CASSELQGYEQFF.